This T cell receptor beta chain was profiled in a study of Ad26.COV2.S vaccination and SARS-CoV-2 variants (dated by TCRdb to about 2021). Study-wide context: Donors in the vaccine arm were drawn from COV1001, a phase I-IIa trial of Ad26.COV2.S in healthy adults that was multicentre, randomized, double-blind and placebo-controlled. Participants in the trial were split at random into five groups of five each, receiving low-dose or high-dose Ad26.COV2.S once or twice, or else placebo on both occasions. Throughout the experiments and outcome assessment, investigators stayed blinded to trial group allocation. The TCR-sequenced set comprised around 32 samples: around 20 Ad26.COV2.S vaccine recipients, 5 placebo recipients and 8 SARS-CoV-2 convalescent individuals. Ad26.COV2.S was administered intramuscularly at 5 x 10^10 or 1 x 10^11 viral particles, either as a single shot or as two shots given 56 days apart. Sequencing of the TCRbeta repertoire served to evaluate the specificity and breadth of SARS-CoV-2-reactive T cell receptors following Ad26.COV2.S vaccination.

Trimming takes 1 base from V and 8 bases from J, and the germline ends sit 11 bases apart. CDR1 SEHNR and CDR2 FQNEAQ are derived from the germline V gene (reference sequence). Inclusive of the bounding cysteine and phenylalanine, the CDR3 is 13 residues long. Only the CDR3 DNA is retained, 39 bases long and in frame from the first base. The immunoSEQ Assay was used to sequence TCRbeta CDR3 regions. After extraction, genomic DNA underwent amplification by bias-controlled multiplex PCR, followed by high-throughput sequencing. In the original analysis: To quantify the absolute abundance of each unique TCRbeta CDR3 region, sequences were collapsed and filtered. Usable DNA was measured by amplifying reference genes present in all nucleated cells, and TCRbeta template counts were normalized to that usable DNA to estimate T cell fraction. Repertoire TCRs were annotated as SARS-CoV-2-specific when V gene, CDR3 amino acid sequence and J gene were exactly matched to a known reactive TCR set. The reference SARS-CoV-2 TCR set came from MIRA and was filtered for enrichment in COVID-19-positive ImmuneCODE repertoires, removing public or cross-reactive TCRs. Drawing on the MIRA antigens, annotated TCRs were analysed further at the level of specific ORF or position within ORF. Breadth was defined as annotated unique rearrangements over total unique productive rearrangements; depth was the summed frequency of those rearrangements. Group comparisons of TCR breadth used two-sided Wilcoxon rank-sum tests. In its TCRdb copy, this immuneACCESS table keeps in-frame sequences only and misses some clones. Where compared with another copy, unresolved V genes explain less than half of these, and the others have no known cause. From that table come the V and J calls and clone size; the DNA was used to work out D and trimming. This sample lists 350,000 to 450,000 clones; about four fifths were detected once. Together, the top ten hold almost 7.5% of the sample.

Study-wide findings and limitations: It was noted by the authors that total T cell responses may have been underestimated by the TCR breadth and depth analyses. Vaccine and placebo recipients had comparable non-spike TCR breadth, which fits with the vaccine containing only spike. The study was not powered for comparison of responses between vaccine doses or regimens. Higher spike-specific TCR breadth was observed in Ad26.COV2.S recipients than in placebo recipients (P = 0.0014). Substantial breadth of spike-specific CD8+ and CD4+ T cell responses was reported after vaccination.

In regard to this clone: What antigen it recognizes has not been identified. No base qualities exist here, and no much larger clone lies one base off it.

Per the publication, the treatment or condition label means: 15 to 20 received Ad26.COV2.S at low or high dose, single or two shots; 5 received placebo; per-sample allocation not given. Repertoires of vaccine and placebo recipients were sequenced from samples collected on day 63 after the first injection. Cohort 1b enrolled around 23 adults aged 18-55 years at a single site in Boston, USA, between 29 July and 7 August 2020. As a vaccine, Ad26.COV2.S was a replication-incompetent adenovirus type 26 vector that expressed a prefusion-stabilized SARS-CoV-2 spike protein derived from the original Wuhan strain.

The receptor was isolated from a person between 18 and 59 years old who received the Ad26.COV2.S COVID-19 vaccine or a placebo. The V gene is TRBV7-9 and the J gene is TRBJ1-2; D gene: possibly TRBD1, on 5 matching bases. The sample was peripheral blood, taken in a trial of Ad26.COV2.S vaccine versus placebo. At the DNA level, the sequence is TGTGCCAGCAGCTTAGGGGCAGGGCAAGGCTACACCTTC. Its translation reads: CASSLGAGQGYTF.